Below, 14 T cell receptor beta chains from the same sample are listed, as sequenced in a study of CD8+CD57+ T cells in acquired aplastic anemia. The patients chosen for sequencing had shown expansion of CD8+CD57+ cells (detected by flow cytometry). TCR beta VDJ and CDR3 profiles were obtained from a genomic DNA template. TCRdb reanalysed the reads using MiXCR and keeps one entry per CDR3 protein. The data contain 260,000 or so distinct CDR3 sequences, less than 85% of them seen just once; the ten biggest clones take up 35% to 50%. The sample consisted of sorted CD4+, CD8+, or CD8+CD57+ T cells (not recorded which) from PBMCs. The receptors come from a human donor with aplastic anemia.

CDR3 residues: CATTGTSGSLEQFF. The CDR3 DNA sequence: TGTGCCACCACTGGGACTAGCGGGAGTCTTGAGCAGTTCTTC. J is TRBJ2-1 and V is TRBV24-1; 14 bases match TRBD2. Trimming cost V 8 bases and J 9 bases; bases outside gene matches: 5. The CDR3 length is 14 residues. CDR1 and CDR2 (germline): KGHDR, SFDVKD.

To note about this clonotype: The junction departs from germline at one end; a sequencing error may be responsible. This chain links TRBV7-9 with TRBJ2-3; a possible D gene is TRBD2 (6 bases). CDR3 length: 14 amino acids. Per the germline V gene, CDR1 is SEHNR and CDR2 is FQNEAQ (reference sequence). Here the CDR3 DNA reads TGTGCCAGCAGCCCCGCGGGGCGTCCCGAGAACTTGGATTTT. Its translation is CASSPAGRPENLDF.

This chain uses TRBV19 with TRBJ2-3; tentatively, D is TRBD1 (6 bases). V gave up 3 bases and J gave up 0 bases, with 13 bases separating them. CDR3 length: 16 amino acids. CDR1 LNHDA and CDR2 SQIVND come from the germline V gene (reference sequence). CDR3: CASSIENRASTDTQYF. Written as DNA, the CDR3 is TGTGCCAGTAGTATCGAAAACAGGGCTAGCACAGATACGCAGTATTTT.

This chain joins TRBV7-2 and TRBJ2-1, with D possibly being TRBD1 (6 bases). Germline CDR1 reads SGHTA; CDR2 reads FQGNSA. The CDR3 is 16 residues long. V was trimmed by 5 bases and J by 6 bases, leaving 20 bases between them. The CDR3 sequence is CASSPRQAFRVNEQFF. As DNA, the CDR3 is TGTGCCAGCAGCCCCCGACAGGCTTTTCGCGTCAATGAGCAGTTCTTC.

CDR3 in amino acids: CASSLVGGAGETQYF. CDR3 DNA: TGTGCCAGCAGCTTAGTCGGGGGGGCGGGGGAGACCCAGTACTTC. The chain carries TRBV5-5 and TRBJ2-5; the match to TRBD2 covers 8 bases. CDR1 is SGHKS, CDR2 YYEKEE, per germline (reference sequence). The CDR3 is made up of 15 amino acids. J gave up 5 bases and V 2 bases, and 8 bases lay outside the gene matches.

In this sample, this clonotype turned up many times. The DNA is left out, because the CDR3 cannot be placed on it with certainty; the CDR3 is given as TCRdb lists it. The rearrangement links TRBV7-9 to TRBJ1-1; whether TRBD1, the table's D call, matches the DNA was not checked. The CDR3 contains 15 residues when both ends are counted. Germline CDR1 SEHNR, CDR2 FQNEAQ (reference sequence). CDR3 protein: CAGQGARETQYFGFF.

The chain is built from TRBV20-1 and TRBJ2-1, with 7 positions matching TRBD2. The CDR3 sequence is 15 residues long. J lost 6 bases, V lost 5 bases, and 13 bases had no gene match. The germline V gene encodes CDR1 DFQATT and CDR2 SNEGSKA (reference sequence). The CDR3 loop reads CSAGETSWDGNEQFF. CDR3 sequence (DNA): TGCAGTGCTGGTGAGACTAGCTGGGACGGCAATGAGCAGTTCTTC.

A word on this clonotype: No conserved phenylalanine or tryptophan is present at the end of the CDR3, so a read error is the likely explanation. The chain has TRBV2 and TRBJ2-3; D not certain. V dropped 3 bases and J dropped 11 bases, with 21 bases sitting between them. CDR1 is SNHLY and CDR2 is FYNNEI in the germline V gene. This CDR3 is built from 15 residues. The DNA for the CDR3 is TGTGCCAGCAGTGATGCTTGTAGGAATCAGCACCAGCAGTATGGT. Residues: CASSDACRNQHQQYG.

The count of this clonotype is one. CDR3 amino acids: CSATSGRVDEQYF. In DNA, the CDR3 is TGCAGTGCTACTAGCGGGAGGGTGGACGAGCAGTACTTC. J is TRBJ2-7 and V is TRBV20-1; 12 bases line up with TRBD2. The CDR3 is 13 amino acids. J was trimmed by 5 bases and V by 4 bases; bases with no gene match: 3. Germline lookup yields CDR1 DFQATT and CDR2 SNEGSKA (reference sequence).

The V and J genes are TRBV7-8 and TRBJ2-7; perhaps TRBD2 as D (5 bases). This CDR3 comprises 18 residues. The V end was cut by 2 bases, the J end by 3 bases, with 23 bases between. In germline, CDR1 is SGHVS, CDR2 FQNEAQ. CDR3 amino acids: CASSLHGGRETQYYEQYV. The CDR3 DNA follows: TGTGCCAGCAGCTTACATGGAGGCCGGGAAACCCAGTACTACGAGCAGTACGTC.

The CDR3 here is CATSGGGPDSEQYF. CDR3 nucleotides: TGTGCCACCAGCGGCGGGGGCCCAGACTCCGAGCAGTACTTC. The V call is TRBV15, the J call TRBJ2-3; the D gene is possibly TRBD2 (7 bases). TRBJ2-7 explains the end of the DNA better; the J call may be wrong. Looked up from germline, CDR1 is LNHNV and CDR2 is YYDKDF (reference sequence). There are 14 residues in the CDR3.

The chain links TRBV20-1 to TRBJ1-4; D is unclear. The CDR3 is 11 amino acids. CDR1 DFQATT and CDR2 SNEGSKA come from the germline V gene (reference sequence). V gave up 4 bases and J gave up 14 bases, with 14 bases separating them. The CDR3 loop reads CSAKDGLRLFF. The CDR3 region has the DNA TGCAGTGCTAAGGACGGACTCCGGCTGTTTTTT.

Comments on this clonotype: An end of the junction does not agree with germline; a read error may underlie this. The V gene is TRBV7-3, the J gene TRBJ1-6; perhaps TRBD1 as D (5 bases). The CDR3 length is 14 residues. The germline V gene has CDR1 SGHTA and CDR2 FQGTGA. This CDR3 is CASSGSGTKAPVHF. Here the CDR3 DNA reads TGTGCCAGCAGCGGGAGTGGGACTAAGGCACCCGTCCACTTT. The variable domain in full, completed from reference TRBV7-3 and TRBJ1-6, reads GAGVSQTPSNKVTEKGKYVELRCDPISGHTALYWYRQSLGQGPEFLIYFQGTGAADDSGLPNDRFFAVRPEGSVSTLKIQRTERGDSAVYLCASSGSGTKAPVHFGNGTRLTVT.

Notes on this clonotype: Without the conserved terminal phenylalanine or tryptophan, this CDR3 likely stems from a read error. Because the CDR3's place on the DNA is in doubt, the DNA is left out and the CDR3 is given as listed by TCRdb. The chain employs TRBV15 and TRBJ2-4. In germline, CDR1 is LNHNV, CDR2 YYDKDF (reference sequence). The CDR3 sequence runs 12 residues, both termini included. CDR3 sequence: CATGRASNKQSY.